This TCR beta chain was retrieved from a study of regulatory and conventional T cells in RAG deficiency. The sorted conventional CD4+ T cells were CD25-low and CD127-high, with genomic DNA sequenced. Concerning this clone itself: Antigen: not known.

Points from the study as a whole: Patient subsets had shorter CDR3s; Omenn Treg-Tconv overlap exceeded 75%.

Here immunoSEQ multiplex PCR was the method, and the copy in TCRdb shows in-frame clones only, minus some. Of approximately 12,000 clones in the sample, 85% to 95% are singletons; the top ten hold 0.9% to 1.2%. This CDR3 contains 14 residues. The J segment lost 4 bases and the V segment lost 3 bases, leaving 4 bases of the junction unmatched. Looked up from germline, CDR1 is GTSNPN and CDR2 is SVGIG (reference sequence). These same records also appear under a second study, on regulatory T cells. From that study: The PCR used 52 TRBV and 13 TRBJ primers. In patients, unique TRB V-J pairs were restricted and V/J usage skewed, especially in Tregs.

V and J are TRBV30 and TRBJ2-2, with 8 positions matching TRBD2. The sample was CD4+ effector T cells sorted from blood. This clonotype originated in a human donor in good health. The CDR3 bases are TGTGCCTGGAGCCCGGGGGGGACCACCGGGGAGCTGTTTTTT. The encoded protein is CAWSPGGTTGELFF.